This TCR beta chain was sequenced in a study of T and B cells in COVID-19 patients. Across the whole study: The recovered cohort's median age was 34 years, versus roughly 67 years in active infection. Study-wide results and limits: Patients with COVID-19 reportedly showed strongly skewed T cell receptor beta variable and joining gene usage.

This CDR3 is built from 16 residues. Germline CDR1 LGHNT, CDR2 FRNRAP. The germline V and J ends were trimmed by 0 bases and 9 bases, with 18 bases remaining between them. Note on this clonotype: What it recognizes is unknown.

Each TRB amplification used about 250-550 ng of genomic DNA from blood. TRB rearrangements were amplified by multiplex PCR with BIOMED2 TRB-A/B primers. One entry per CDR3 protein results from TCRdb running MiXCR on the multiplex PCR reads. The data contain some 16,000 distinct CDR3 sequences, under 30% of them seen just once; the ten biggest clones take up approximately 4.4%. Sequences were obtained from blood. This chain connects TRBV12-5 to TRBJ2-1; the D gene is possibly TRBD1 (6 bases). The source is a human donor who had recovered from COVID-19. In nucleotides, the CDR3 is TGTGCTAGTGGTTTGGTAGTCGGGCAGGGGATAGCTGAGCAGTTCTTC. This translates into CASGLVVGQGIAEQFF. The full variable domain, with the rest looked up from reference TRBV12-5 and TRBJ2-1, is DARVTQTPRHKVTEMGQEVTMRCQPILGHNTVFWYRQTMMQGLELLAYFRNRAPLDDSGMPKDRFSAEMPDATLATLKIQPSEPRDSAVYFCASGLVVGQGIAEQFFGPGTRLTVL.